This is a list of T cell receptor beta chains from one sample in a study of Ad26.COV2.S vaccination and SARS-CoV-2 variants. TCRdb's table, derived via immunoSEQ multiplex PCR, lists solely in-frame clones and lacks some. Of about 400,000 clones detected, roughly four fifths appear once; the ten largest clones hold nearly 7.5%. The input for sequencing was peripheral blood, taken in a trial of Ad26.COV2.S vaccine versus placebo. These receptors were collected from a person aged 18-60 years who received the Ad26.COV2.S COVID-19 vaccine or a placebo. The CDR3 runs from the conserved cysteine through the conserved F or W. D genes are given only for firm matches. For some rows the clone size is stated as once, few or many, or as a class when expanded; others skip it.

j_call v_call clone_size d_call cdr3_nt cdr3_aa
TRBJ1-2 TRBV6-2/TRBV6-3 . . TGTGCCAGCAGTTACGGTAACAGTCTCTATGGCTACACCTTC CASSYGNSLYGYTF
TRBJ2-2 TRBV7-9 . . TGTGCCAGCAGTCAAGAGAACACCGGGGAGCTGTTTTTT CASSQENTGELFF
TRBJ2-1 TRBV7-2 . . TGTGCCAGCAGCTTAAGGTCCAGGGTGGAGCAGTTCTTC CASSLRSRVEQFF
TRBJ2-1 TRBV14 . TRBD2 TGTGCCAGCAGCCAGCCCTGGAGCGGGAGGAATTACAATGAGCAGTTCTTC CASSQPWSGRNYNEQFF
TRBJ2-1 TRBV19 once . TGTGCCAGTTCCTATTCGGTGAGCAATGAGCAGTTCTTC CASSYSVSNEQFF
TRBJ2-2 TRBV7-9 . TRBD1 TGTGCCAGCAGCCGCGGACAGGGAGCCGGGGAGCTGTTTTTT CASSRGQGAGELFF
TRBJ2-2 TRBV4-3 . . TGCGCCAGCAGCCACTCTGACACGTCAATTAACACCGGGGAGCTGTTTTTT CASSHSDTSINTGELFF
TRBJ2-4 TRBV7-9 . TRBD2 TGTGCCAGCAGCTTAATCCAGGGAGGGGCCAAAAACATTCAGTACTTC CASSLIQGGAKNIQYF
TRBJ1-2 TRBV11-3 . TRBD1 TGTGCCAGCAGCTTAGCAGGGACAGAGCATGGCTACACCTTC CASSLAGTEHGYTF
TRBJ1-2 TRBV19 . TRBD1 TGTGCCAGTAGTATCTACCAGGGGGCCGGCTACACCTTC CASSIYQGAGYTF
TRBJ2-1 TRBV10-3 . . TGTGCCATCGGTGAGCCATACAATGAGCAGTTCTTC CAIGEPYNEQFF
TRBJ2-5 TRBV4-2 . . TGTGCCAGCAGCGTTAGTGGGGCGCGCGGGGAGACCCAGTACTTC CASSVSGARGETQYF
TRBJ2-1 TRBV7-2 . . TGTGCCAGCAGCTTTATTACGGCCGGTGAGCAGTTCTTC CASSFITAGEQFF
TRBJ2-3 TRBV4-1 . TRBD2 TGCGCCAGCAGCCAAGATGGGACTAGTTCAGCGTATTTT CASSQDGTSSAYF
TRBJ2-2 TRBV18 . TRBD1 TGTGCCAGCTCACGATTACCGCCGGGACAGGGTCCCCCCGGGGAGCTGTTTTTT CASSRLPPGQGPPGELFF
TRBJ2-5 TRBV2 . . TGTGCCAGCAGTGAAGACGGGGAGACCCAGTACTTC CASSEDGETQYF
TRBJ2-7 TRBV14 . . TGTGCCAGCAGCCAAGAATATAAGCGGACTGAGCAGTACTTC CASSQEYKRTEQYF
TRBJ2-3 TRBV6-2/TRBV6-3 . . TGTGCCAGCAGCCCCCACAGGCTTACTTCCACAGATACGCAGTATTTT CASSPHRLTSTDTQYF
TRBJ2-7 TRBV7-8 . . TGTGCCAGCAGCCCTGGACTTGGTAACGAGCAGTACTTC CASSPGLGNEQYF
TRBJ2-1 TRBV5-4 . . TGTGCCAGCAGCCACGGGGGAGCGCAGCAGTTCTTC CASSHGGAQQFF
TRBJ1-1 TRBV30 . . TGTGCCTGGACTCCCCAGGTGAACACTGAAGCTTTCTTT CAWTPQVNTEAFF
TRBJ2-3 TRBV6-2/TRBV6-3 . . TGTGCCAGCAGTTATTTAGATACGCAGTATTTT CASSYLDTQYF
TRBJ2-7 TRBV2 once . TGTGCCGGAAGAGCCGACTCCTACGAGCAGTACTTC CAGRADSYEQYF
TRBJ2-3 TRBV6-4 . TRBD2 TGTGCCAGCAGTGACTCGTTTAGCGGGGGCCCCACAGATACGCAGTATTTT CASSDSFSGGPTDTQYF
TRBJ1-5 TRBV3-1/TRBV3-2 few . TGTGCCAGCAGCCGAGGACGGTGGCAGCCCCAGCATTTT CASSRGRWQPQHF
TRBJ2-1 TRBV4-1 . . TGCGCCAGCAGCCAAGAGTTCCCAGAGATCTACAATGAGCAGTTCTTC CASSQEFPEIYNEQFF
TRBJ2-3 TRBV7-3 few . TGTGCCAGCAGCTTTCTCGGGAGTAGCACAGATACGCAGTATTTT CASSFLGSSTDTQYF
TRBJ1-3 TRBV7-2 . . TGTGCCAGCAGCGGGCGTAACGGAAACACCATATATTTT CASSGRNGNTIYF
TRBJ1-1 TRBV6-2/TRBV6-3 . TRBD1 TGTGCCAGCAGTCTCGGACAGGGAGGGGGTACATCTAAAGCTTTCTTT CASSLGQGGGTSKAFF
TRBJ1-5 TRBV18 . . TGTGCCAGCTCACCTGGAGACATCGACCGTTATAGCAATCAGCCCCAGCATTTT CASSPGDIDRYSNQPQHF
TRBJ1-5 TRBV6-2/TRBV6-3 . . TGTGCCAGCAGTTACAGTATTCACAGGGCTTACAATCAGCCCCAGCATTTT CASSYSIHRAYNQPQHF
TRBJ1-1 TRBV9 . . TGTGCCAGCAGCGTAGAGGCAATGAACACTGAAGCTTTCTTT CASSVEAMNTEAFF
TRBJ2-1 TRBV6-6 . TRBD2 TGTGCCAGCAGTTACGGGACTAGCGACAATGAGCAGTTCTTC CASSYGTSDNEQFF
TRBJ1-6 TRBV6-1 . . TGTGCCAATAGTCCCACAGGGATTTCACCCCTCCACTTT CANSPTGISPLHF
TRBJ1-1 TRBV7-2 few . TGTGCCAGCAGCTTGACGGGCACTGAAGCTTTCTTT CASSLTGTEAFF
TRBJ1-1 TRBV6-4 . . TGTGCCAGCATCAATTACACTGAAGCTTTCTTT CASINYTEAFF
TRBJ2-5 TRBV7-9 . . TGTGCCAGCAGCCCAGGCTCGGCCTGGGGGACCCAGTACTTC CASSPGSAWGTQYF
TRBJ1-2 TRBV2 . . TGTGCCAGCAGTGAATTGGTCCGTCTCGCCTATGGCTACACCTTC CASSELVRLAYGYTF
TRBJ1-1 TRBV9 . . TGTGCCAGCAGCGCGCCCGGGGGCACTGAAGCTTTCTTT CASSAPGGTEAFF
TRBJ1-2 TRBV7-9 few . TGTGCCAGCAGCTCCCTACTATCCGCTAACTATGGCTACACCTTC CASSSLLSANYGYTF
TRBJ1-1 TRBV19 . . TGTGCCAGTAGTGAGAGGGGAGGGGACACTGAAGCTTTCTTT CASSERGGDTEAFF
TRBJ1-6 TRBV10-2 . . TGCGCCAGCAGTGAGTCGGGGGGGCGAGAATGGTCACCCCTCCACTTT CASSESGGREWSPLHF
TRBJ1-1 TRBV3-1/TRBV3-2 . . TGTGCCAGCAGCCAAGGACCCGGGGAAGCTTTCTTT CASSQGPGEAFF
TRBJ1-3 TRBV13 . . TGTGCCAGCAGCTTAGGAAGGGTAAACACCATATATTTT CASSLGRVNTIYF
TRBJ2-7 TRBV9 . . TGTGCCAGCAGCCCCCATGGGGTATTTTCCTACGAGCAGTACTTC CASSPHGVFSYEQYF
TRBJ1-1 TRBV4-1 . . TGCGCCAGCAGCCGGGGGAACGCCGAAGCTTTCTTT CASSRGNAEAFF
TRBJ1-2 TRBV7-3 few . TGTGCCAGCAGCTTAATGGCAAGGGGATCCGGAGGCTACACCTTC CASSLMARGSGGYTF
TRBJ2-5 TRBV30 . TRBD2 TGTGCCTGGAGTGTACGATCGCTAGCGGGAGCGGGTGGGGAGACCCAGTACTTC CAWSVRSLAGAGGETQYF
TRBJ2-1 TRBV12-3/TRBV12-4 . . TGTGCCAGCAGTATTATAGGGGAGCAGTTCTTC CASSIIGEQFF
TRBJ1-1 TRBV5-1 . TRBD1 TGCGCCAGCAGCCCGGGACAGCATGAAGCTTTCTTT CASSPGQHEAFF
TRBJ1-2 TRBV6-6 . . TGTGCCAGCAGTTACTCTCTGGGGCCCCAGGGGAGCTACACCTTC CASSYSLGPQGSYTF
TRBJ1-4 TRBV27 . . TGTGCCAGCACCTCAGGGTTGATAAATGAAAAACTGTTTTTT CASTSGLINEKLFF
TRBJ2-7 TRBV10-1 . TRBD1 TGCGCCAGCCACCGGGACAGGGGGCGCGAAACCTACGAGCAGTACTTC CASHRDRGRETYEQYF